The clone carrying this TCR beta chain has ten or more counts. Its antigen is unidentified. This sample is part of a study of blood T cells in healthy people across ages. Looking at the study overall: In model experiments, template switching was able to capture about one barcoded beta molecule for every two T cells that were present. Overall study results and limits: From one million sequenced T cells, diversity estimates were lower bounds.

Germline values: CDR1 SGHTA, CDR2 FQGNSA. Germline trimming cut 8 bases from V and 5 bases from J; bases unmatched to any gene: 17. This CDR3 has 16 amino acids. Primed by a sample-barcoded 5' primer and a J-beta primer mix, a second PCR proceeded for 7 to 11 cycles. TCRdb redid the calling of the 5' RACE reads with MiXCR, one entry per CDR3 protein. This sample yields over 600,000 distinct CDR3 sequences, of which less than 60% are seen a single time; about a sixth belongs to the top ten. Material for sequencing was blood. The V call is TRBV7-2, the J call TRBJ2-5, with TRBD2 identical over 7 bases. The receptor was isolated from a man older than 75 in good health. For the CDR3, the DNA is TGTGCCAGCGTTGACCCCCCGGGGGGAACAAGCGAGACCCAGTACTTC. Translating it yields CASVDPPGGTSETQYF.